One and the same sample provided the 28 T cell receptor beta chains below, sequenced in a study of blood T cell repertoires in COVID-19 (dated by TCRdb to 2020 to 2021). Library method: the immunoSEQ multiplex PCR assay. The clones in this table, taken by TCRdb from immuneACCESS, are in-frame only. Not every clone is retained; where verified, under half of the shortfall comes from an unresolved V gene, and the cause of the rest is unknown. The sample table holds roughly 80,000 clones, of which about 88% were seen once. The top ten clones comprise 8.5% to 9.5% of the sample. The sequenced material came from peripheral blood. The receptors stem from a human donor in a cohort sampled during active COVID-19.

The rearrangement links TRBV5-8 to TRBJ1-1; D unclear. The germline V gene encodes CDR1 SGHTS and CDR2 YDEGEE. The CDR3 totals 15 residues. Trimming removed 7 bases at V and 6 bases at J, with 22 bases between. In DNA, the CDR3 is TGTGCCAGCGCCTCCCCCGGTCAGGTTCCCGCTGAAGCTTTCTTT. Translating gives CASASPGQVPAEAFF.

The chain is built from TRBV7-8 and TRBJ2-3; 11 nucleotides match TRBD2. CDR3 length equals 17 residues. Losses at the gene ends were 2 bases for V and 3 bases for J; bases not matched to a gene: 7. Germline-derived CDR1 and CDR2 are SGHVS and FQNEAQ. CDR3 amino acids: CASSLWIAGGQTDTQYF. In DNA form, the CDR3 reads TGTGCCAGCAGCTTATGGATAGCGGGGGGGCAAACAGATACGCAGTATTTT.

V is TRBV18 and J is TRBJ2-1; 7 bases fit TRBD2. This CDR3 has 15 residues. CDR1 KGHSH and CDR2 LQKENI come from the germline V gene. After removal of 6 bases from V and 5 bases from J, the junction contained 10 bases not matched to a gene. As DNA, the CDR3 is TGTGCCAGCTCCACCGGGGCGGGGGAGGACAATGAGCAGTTCTTC. This sequence encodes CASSTGAGEDNEQFF.

The rearrangement joins TRBV7-2 to TRBJ1-3, with D unresolved. This CDR3 has 17 amino acids. Germline loops: CDR1 SGHTA, CDR2 FQGNSA. The V gene lost 5 bases and the J gene lost 4 bases, with 21 bases spanning the gap. The CDR3 coding sequence is TGTGCCAGCAGCCACCGTCCGGGAGCCGAGGTGGGAAACACCATATATTTT. Its protein is CASSHRPGAEVGNTIYF.

V gene TRBV19 combines with J gene TRBJ2-7, with 10 bases fitting TRBD1. V shed 5 bases and J 6 bases; nucleotides not matched to a gene: 7. CDR3 size: 14 residues. The germline V gene encodes CDR1 LNHDA and CDR2 SQIVND (reference sequence). The DNA of the CDR3 is TGTGCCAGTAGTCGCCCCGGGACAGGGGTCGAGCAGTACTTC. Translation gives CASSRPGTGVEQYF.

The V and J genes are TRBV7-8 and TRBJ1-4, with TRBD1 as a possible D gene (6 bases). This CDR3 is built from 15 residues. V was trimmed by 1 base and J by 5 bases, leaving 11 bases between them. The germline gives CDR1 SGHVS, CDR2 FQNEAQ. The CDR3 sequence is CASSLVRRGNEKLFF. The DNA for the CDR3 is TGTGCCAGCAGCTTAGTCCGCAGGGGAAATGAAAAACTGTTTTTT.

This chain connects TRBV10-1 to TRBJ1-2; D gene ambiguous. Trimming removed 1 base at V and 1 base at J, with 4 bases between. The CDR3 length is 13 residues. CDR1 and CDR2 (germline): WNHNN, SYGVQD (reference sequence). CDR3 DNA: TGCGCCAGCAGTGAGTACAGTAACTATGGCTACACCTTC. Amino acid sequence: CASSEYSNYGYTF.

The chain carries TRBV7-2 and TRBJ1-1; TRBD1 might be the D (5 bases). The V gene lost 3 bases and the J gene lost 5 bases, with 13 bases spanning the gap. The CDR3 is 14 amino acids. Germline CDR1 is SGHTA and CDR2 is FQGNSA. The CDR3 loop is CASSFMGGSTEAFF. The CDR3 bases are TGTGCCAGCAGCTTCATGGGGGGTTCGACTGAAGCTTTCTTT.

The chain combines TRBV5-1 with TRBJ1-3; no firm D call. CDR3 length: 14 amino acids. Trimming stripped 0 bases from V and 4 bases from J, with 8 bases between. Germline V lookup: CDR1 SGHRS, CDR2 YFSETQ. CDR3 amino acids: CASSLGQRGNTIYF. The DNA of the CDR3 is TGCGCCAGCAGCTTGGGTCAGAGGGGAAACACCATATATTTT.

V and J are TRBV18 and TRBJ1-1; D might be TRBD1 (5 bases). V was shortened by 0 bases and J by 6 bases, with 20 bases between the two germline ends. Germline CDR1 and CDR2: KGHSH and LQKENI. The CDR3 is 17 residues long. CDR3 nucleotide sequence: TGTGCCAGCTCACCACCAGGGGCCAGAGTAGGATACGCTGAAGCTTTCTTT. Its protein product is CASSPPGARVGYAEAFF. Full variable domain (missing parts from reference TRBV18 and TRBJ1-1): NAGVMQNPRHLVRRRGQEARLRCSPMKGHSHVYWYRQLPEEGLKFMVYLQKENIIDESGMPKERFSAEFPKEGPSILRIQQVVRGDSAAYFCASSPPGARVGYAEAFFGQGTRLTVV.

This clone occurred once. This chain uses TRBV21-1 with TRBJ2-2; TRBD1, as called in the table, went unchecked against the DNA. TRBV21-1 is a known pseudogene. This CDR3 has 12 residues. CDR3 sequence: CASSKSSVTGFF. In DNA, the CDR3 is TGTGCCAGCAGCAAATCCTCGGTGACAGGGTTTTTT.

The genes are TRBV28 and TRBJ2-7, with 7 bases lining up with TRBD1. Germline V gene sequence: CDR1 MDHEN, CDR2 SYDVKM. After removal of 10 bases from V and 4 bases from J, the junction contained 10 bases not matched to a gene. CDR3 length: 13 amino acids. In nucleotides, the CDR3 is TGTGCCACGACTGGCAGGGGGAAGTACGAGCAGTACTTC. This gives the protein CATTGRGKYEQYF.

This chain links TRBV14 with TRBJ2-2, with D maybe TRBD1 (5 bases). Germline CDR1 is SGHDN and CDR2 is FVKESK. Trimming cost V 1 base and J 4 bases, with 7 bases left between them. CDR3 length: 14 amino acids. The CDR3 region has the DNA TGTGCCAGCAGCCAAGTCAGGGCCACCGGGGAGCTGTTTTTT. Its translation: CASSQVRATGELFF.

The chain couples TRBV6-5 to TRBJ1-2; the D gene is possibly TRBD1 (5 bases). CDR1 MNHEY and CDR2 SVGAGI come from the germline V gene. Deletions cut 7 bases from V and 7 bases from J, with 13 bases between. The CDR3 has 12 amino acids. The CDR3 DNA reads TGTGCCAGCAACGGGGGACGGTTTGGCTACACCTTC. Its translation is CASNGGRFGYTF.

The chain recombines TRBV7-9 with TRBJ1-2; TRBD1 matches at 10 bases. V shed 6 bases, J shed 2 bases, and the junction held 6 bases outside the gene matches. Germline values: CDR1 SEHNR, CDR2 FQNEAQ (reference sequence). This CDR3 has 15 amino acids. CDR3 sequence reads: CASSSTGQGNYGYTF. Written as DNA, the CDR3 is TGTGCCAGCAGTTCCACGGGACAGGGGAACTATGGCTACACCTTC.

The sample holds one count of this clone. V gene TRBV7-3 combines with J gene TRBJ2-1; 12 nucleotides agree with TRBD2. The CDR3 is 17 amino acids. The V gene's germline CDR1 is SGHTA and CDR2 FQGTGA. The V segment lost 5 bases and the J segment 2 bases; nucleotides outside the gene matches: 7. As DNA, the CDR3 is TGTGCCAGCAGCCAAGGACTAGCGGGGATAACCTACAATGAGCAGTTCTTC. It translates to CASSQGLAGITYNEQFF. The whole variable domain, filled in from reference TRBV7-3 and TRBJ2-1, reads GAGVSQTPSNKVTEKGKYVELRCDPISGHTALYWYRQSLGQGPEFLIYFQGTGAADDSGLPNDRFFAVRPEGSVSTLKIQRTERGDSAVYLCASSQGLAGITYNEQFFGPGTRLTVL.

V usage is TRBV5-4 and J usage is TRBJ2-1; D might be TRBD2 (6 bases). Germline lookup yields CDR1 SGHNT and CDR2 YYREEE (reference sequence). CDR3 length: 14 amino acids. Trimming pared 0 bases from V and 9 bases from J, leaving 13 bases between. The CDR3, as DNA: TGTGCCAGCAGCTTGGGGGGGGAAATGGGTGAGCAGTTCTTC. Amino acids: CASSLGGEMGEQFF.

The genes are TRBV30 and TRBJ2-3; D remains unclear. The CDR3 extends over 16 amino acids. V lost 0 bases, J lost 4 bases, and 17 bases lay in between. Germline V gives CDR1 GTSNPN, CDR2 SVGIG (reference sequence). The CDR3 DNA is TGTGCCTGGAGTGTTAGCCTCTCGTTACTTGCAGATACGCAGTATTTT. It yields the protein CAWSVSLSLLADTQYF.

This rearrangement joins TRBV6-5 to TRBJ1-3; possibly TRBD1 for D (6 bases). Germline CDR1 MNHEY, CDR2 SVGAGI. Deletions cut 6 bases from V and 8 bases from J, with 14 bases between. The CDR3 spans 13 residues. The CDR3 sequence: CASSRVGADTIYF. In nucleotides, the CDR3 is TGTGCCAGCAGCCGGGTGGGGGCGGACACCATATATTTT.

This chain joins TRBV7-9 and TRBJ1-3; D unresolved. From germline, CDR1 is SEHNR and CDR2 FQNEAQ (reference sequence). V was trimmed by 3 bases and J by 7 bases, leaving 13 bases between them. This CDR3 has 14 residues. In DNA form, the CDR3 reads TGTGCCAGCAGCTTCGAGGGTATTGCGAACACCATATATTTT. Its translation is CASSFEGIANTIYF. Full variable domain (rest looked up from reference TRBV7-9 and TRBJ1-3): DTGVSQNPRHKITKRGQNVTFRCDPISEHNRLYWYRQTLGQGPEFLTYFQNEAQLEKSRLLSDRFSAERPKGSFSTLEIQRTEQGDSAMYLCASSFEGIANTIYFGEGSWLTVV.

This clone has only one observation. The V call is TRBV11-3, the J call TRBJ2-5, with D perhaps TRBD2 (6 bases). The CDR3 consists of 14 residues. Germline assignment: CDR1 SGHNT and CDR2 YENEEA. V shed 5 bases and J shed 8 bases, with 18 bases lying between them. CDR3 coding DNA: TGTGCCAGCAGCAAACGGGGCGGGGATTCTACCCAGTACTTC. It codes for CASSKRGGDSTQYF.

The gene calls are TRBV11-1 and TRBJ2-3; 8 nucleotides agree with TRBD2. Germline loops: CDR1 SGHAT, CDR2 FQDESV (reference sequence). With 5 bases clipped from V and 0 bases from J, the junction kept 4 bases outside the gene matches. This CDR3 contains 15 residues. The CDR3 DNA reads TGTGCCAGCAGCAAAGCGGGGGAGAGCACAGATACGCAGTATTTT. It is translated as CASSKAGESTDTQYF. The whole variable domain, remainder taken from reference TRBV11-1 and TRBJ2-3, is EAEVAQSPRYKITEKSQAVAFWCDPISGHATLYWYRQILGQGPELLVQFQDESVVDDSQLPKDRFSAERLKGVDSTLKIQPAELGDSAMYLCASSKAGESTDTQYFGPGTRLTVL.

The rearrangement uses TRBV30 and TRBJ1-1; possibly TRBD1 for D (6 bases). V was shortened by 0 bases and J by 3 bases, with 14 bases between the two germline ends. From germline, CDR1 is GTSNPN and CDR2 SVGIG (reference sequence). The CDR3 consists of 15 residues. The CDR3 reads CAWSVQGGSYTEAFF. In DNA, the CDR3 is TGTGCCTGGAGTGTACAGGGAGGGTCTTACACTGAAGCTTTCTTT.

The chain employs TRBV13 and TRBJ2-1; the match to TRBD2 covers 10 bases. The CDR3 is made up of 16 amino acids. The ends lost 1 base at V and 7 bases at J; junction bases unmatched: 7. Germline V gene data show CDR1 as PRHDT and CDR2 as FYEKMQ (reference sequence). The CDR3 spells CASSLVSGGAGNEQFF. As DNA, the CDR3 is TGTGCCAGCAGCTTAGTCAGCGGGGGGGCCGGTAATGAGCAGTTCTTC.

This chain joins TRBV3-1 (or the pseudogene TRBV3-2) and TRBJ1-5; 9 nucleotides align to TRBD1. This CDR3 is built from 13 residues. Germline V gene data show CDR1 as LGHDT and CDR2 as YNNKEL (reference sequence). V trimming: 3 bases; J trimming: 9 bases; junction bases outside the gene matches: 3. The CDR3 protein is CASSHGQGRPQHF. The CDR3 region has the DNA TGTGCCAGCAGCCACGGACAGGGGAGGCCCCAGCATTTT.

The chain recombines TRBV5-1 with TRBJ1-1, with 7 positions matching TRBD1. Germline lookup yields CDR1 SGHRS and CDR2 YFSETQ. The trim removed 0 bases at V and 5 bases at J, leaving 7 bases unmatched. The CDR3 sequence is 15 residues long. CDR3 DNA: TGCGCCAGCAGCTTGGCACAGGGGCCCCTAACTGAAGCTTTCTTT. This codes for CASSLAQGPLTEAFF.

This clone was counted between two and nine times. The J gene is TRBJ2-7, the V gene TRBV7-9, with D possibly matching TRBD1 (6 bases). Germline CDR1 reads SEHNR; CDR2 reads FQNEAQ (reference sequence). V lost 5 bases to trimming and J lost 2 bases, with 19 bases between them. The CDR3 contains 16 residues. This chain's CDR3 is CASSPTGSDRTYEQYF. In DNA form, the CDR3 reads TGTGCCAGCAGCCCAACTGGCTCCGACAGGACCTACGAGCAGTACTTC.

This clone occurred a few times. The chain is built from TRBV15 and TRBJ1-5; 8 bases map to TRBD1. Trimming took 0 bases from V and 7 from J; bases not matched to a gene: 2. Germline-derived CDR1 and CDR2 are LNHNV and YYDKDF (reference sequence). The CDR3 length is 14 residues. The CDR3 DNA reads as TGTGCCACCAGCAGAGACAGGGGGCGGCAGCCCCAGCATTTT. Translation gives CATSRDRGRQPQHF. Together with reference TRBV15 and TRBJ1-5, the CDR3 gives the full variable domain: DAMVIQNPRYQVTQFGKPVTLSCSQTLNHNVMYWYQQKSSQAPKLLFHYYDKDFNNEADTPDNFQSRRPNTSFCFLDIRSPGLGDTAMYLCATSRDRGRQPQHFGDGTRLSIL.